This T cell receptor beta chain was profiled in a study of lymphopenia after photon versus proton radiotherapy. Here immunoSEQ multiplex PCR was the method, and the copy in TCRdb shows in-frame clones only, minus some. This table has more than 25,000 clones, about nine tenths appearing once. There are a few counts of this clone. The receptor's source is a woman aged 55-70 years with cholangiocarcinoma. Some clones in this sample may be carry-over from other donors' samples. The starting material was peripheral blood, obtained from a patient treated with proton-based radiotherapy.

The CDR3 DNA sequence: TGCGCCAGCAGCCCGTCACTAGCGGGAGTGTATACGCAGTATTTT. Translated, it gives CASSPSLAGVYTQYF. The chain carries TRBV4-3 and TRBJ2-3; 11 bases align to TRBD2. Germline V CDR1 and CDR2: LGHNA, YSLEER. This CDR3 region has 15 residues. J gave up 7 bases and V 4 bases, and 7 bases lay outside the gene matches.